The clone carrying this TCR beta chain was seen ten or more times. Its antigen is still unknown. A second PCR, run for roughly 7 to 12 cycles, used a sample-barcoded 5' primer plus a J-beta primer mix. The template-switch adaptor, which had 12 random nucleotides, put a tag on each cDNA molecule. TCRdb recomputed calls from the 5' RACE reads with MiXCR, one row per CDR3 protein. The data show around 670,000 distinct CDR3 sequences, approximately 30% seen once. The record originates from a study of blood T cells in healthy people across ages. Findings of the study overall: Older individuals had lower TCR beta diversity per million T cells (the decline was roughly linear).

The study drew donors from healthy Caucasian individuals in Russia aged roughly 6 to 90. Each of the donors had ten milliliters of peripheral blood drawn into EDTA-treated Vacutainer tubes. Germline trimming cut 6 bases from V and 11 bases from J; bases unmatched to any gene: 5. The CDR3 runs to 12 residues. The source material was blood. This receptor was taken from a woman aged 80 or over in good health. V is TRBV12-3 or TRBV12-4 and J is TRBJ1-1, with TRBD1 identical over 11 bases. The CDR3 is CASRPGQGEAFF. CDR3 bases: TGTGCCAGCAGACCGGGACAGGGGGAGGCTTTCTTT.